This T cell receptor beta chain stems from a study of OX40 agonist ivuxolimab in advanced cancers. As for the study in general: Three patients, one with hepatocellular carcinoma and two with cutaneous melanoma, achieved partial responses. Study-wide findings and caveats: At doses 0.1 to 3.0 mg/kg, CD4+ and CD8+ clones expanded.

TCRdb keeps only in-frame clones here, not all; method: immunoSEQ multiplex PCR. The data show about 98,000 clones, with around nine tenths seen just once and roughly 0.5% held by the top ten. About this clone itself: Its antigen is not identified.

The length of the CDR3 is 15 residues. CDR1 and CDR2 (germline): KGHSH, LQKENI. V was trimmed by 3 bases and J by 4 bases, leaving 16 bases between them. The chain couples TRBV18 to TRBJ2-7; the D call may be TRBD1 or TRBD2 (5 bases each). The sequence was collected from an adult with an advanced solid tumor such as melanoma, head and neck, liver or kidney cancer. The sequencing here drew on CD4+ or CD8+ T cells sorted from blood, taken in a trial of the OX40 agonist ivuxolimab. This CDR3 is CASSPLGDGVYEQYF. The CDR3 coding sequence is TGTGCCAGCTCACCCCTAGGGGACGGCGTATACGAGCAGTACTTC.